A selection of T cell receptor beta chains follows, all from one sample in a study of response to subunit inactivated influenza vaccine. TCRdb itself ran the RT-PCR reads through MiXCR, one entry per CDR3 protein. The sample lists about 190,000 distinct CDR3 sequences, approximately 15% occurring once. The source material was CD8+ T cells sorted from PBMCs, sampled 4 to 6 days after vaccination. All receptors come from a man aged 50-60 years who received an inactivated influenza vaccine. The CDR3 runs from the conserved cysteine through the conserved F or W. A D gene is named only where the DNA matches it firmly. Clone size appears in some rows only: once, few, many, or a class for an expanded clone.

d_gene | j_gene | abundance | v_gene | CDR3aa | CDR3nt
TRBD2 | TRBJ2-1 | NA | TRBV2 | CASSASGGSYNEQFF | TGTGCCAGCAGCGCCAGCGGGGGCTCCTACAATGAGCAGTTCTTC
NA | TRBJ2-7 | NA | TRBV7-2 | CASSLDRGPNYEQYF | TGTGCCAGCAGCTTAGATCGGGGCCCGAACTACGAGCAGTACTTC
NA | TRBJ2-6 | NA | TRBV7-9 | CASSLEKGAGANVLTF | TGTGCCAGCAGCTTAGAGAAAGGGGCAGGGGCCAACGTCCTGACTTTC
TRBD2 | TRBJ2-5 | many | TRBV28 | CASSSIAGEETQYF | TGTGCCAGCAGTTCCATAGCGGGAGAAGAGACCCAGTACTTC
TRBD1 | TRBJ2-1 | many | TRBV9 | CASSAGGASNEQFF | TGTGCCAGCAGTGCAGGGGGCGCGAGTAATGAGCAGTTCTTC
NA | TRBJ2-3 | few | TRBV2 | CASSVEVGFTDTQYF | TGTGCCAGCAGTGTGGAGGTAGGGTTTACGGATACGCAGTATTTT
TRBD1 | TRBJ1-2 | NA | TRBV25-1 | CASRAGGLFAF | TGTGCCAGCAGGGCAGGGGGCCTTTTCGCCTTC
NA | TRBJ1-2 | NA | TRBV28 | CASSPRAF | TGTGCCAGCAGCCCCCGCGCCTTC
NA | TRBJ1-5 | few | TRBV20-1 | CSARPQRTLRGNQPQHF | TGCAGTGCTAGACCACAGAGGACATTAAGGGGCAATCAGCCCCAGCATTTT
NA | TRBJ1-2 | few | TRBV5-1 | CASSLDWDSPEGYTF | TGCGCCAGCAGCTTGGATTGGGACTCCCCCGAGGGCTACACCTTC
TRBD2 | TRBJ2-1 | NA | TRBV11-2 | CASSPGAAGGQLLYNEQFF | TGTGCCAGCAGCCCCGGAGCGGCGGGAGGACAATTACTGTACAATGAGCAGTTCTTC
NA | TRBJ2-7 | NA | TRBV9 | CASSVSADSYEQYF | TGTGCCAGCAGCGTAAGCGCAGATTCCTACGAGCAGTACTTC
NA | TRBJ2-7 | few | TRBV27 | CASSPLGREQYF | TGTGCCAGCAGTCCCCTAGGGCGCGAGCAGTACTTC
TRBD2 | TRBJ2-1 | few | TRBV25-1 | CASNKAAGPNEQFF | TGTGCCAGCAACAAAGCAGCGGGGCCCAATGAGCAGTTCTTC
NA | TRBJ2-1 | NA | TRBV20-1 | CSASRGYSYNEQFF | TGCAGTGCTAGTCGGGGGTACTCCTACAATGAGCAGTTCTTC
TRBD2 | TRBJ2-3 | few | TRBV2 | CASRERGVWAQYF | TGTGCCAGCAGAGAGCGGGGGGTCTGGGCGCAGTATTTT
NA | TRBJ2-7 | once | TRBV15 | CATSRSLGPGEQYF | TGTGCCACCAGCAGATCCTTAGGGCCGGGCGAGCAGTACTTC
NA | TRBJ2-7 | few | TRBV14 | CASSQGTGTLLYEQYF | TGTGCCAGCAGCCAAGGGACCGGGACACTCCTTTACGAGCAGTACTTC
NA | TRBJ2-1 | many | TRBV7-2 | CASIKSLSPDEQFF | TGTGCCAGCATCAAAAGTCTTAGTCCTGATGAGCAGTTCTTC
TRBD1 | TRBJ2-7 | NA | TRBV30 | CAWSDPDRGVDEQYF | TGTGCCTGGAGTGACCCCGACAGGGGGGTCGACGAGCAGTACTTC
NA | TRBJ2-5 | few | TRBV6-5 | CASSYFEGVETQYF | TGTGCCAGCAGTTACTTCGAGGGGGTTGAGACCCAGTACTTC
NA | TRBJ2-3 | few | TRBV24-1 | CATSDFGYTDTQYF | TGTGCCACCAGTGATTTCGGCTACACAGATACGCAGTATTTT
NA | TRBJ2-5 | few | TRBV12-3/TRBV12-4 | CASSFWGNQETQYF | TGTGCCAGCAGTTTTTGGGGAAACCAAGAGACCCAGTACTTC
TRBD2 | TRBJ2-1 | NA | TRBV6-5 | CASSYSTSGDYNEQFF | TGTGCCAGCAGTTACTCCACTAGCGGGGATTACAATGAGCAGTTCTTC
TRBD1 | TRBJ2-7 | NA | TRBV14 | CASSTTGTGYEQYF | TGTGCCAGCAGCACAACCGGGACAGGCTACGAGCAGTACTTC
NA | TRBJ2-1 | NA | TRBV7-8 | CASGRDNEQFF | TGTGCCAGCGGTAGGGACAATGAGCAGTTCTTC
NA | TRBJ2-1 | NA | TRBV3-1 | CASGGDLHNEQFF | TGTGCCAGCGGAGGGGATCTCCACAATGAGCAGTTCTTC
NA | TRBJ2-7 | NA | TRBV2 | CASTPTDRNYEQYF | TGTGCCAGCACCCCTACCGACAGGAACTACGAGCAGTACTTC
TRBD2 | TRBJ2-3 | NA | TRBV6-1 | CASSQIGGSSADTQYF | TGTGCCAGCAGTCAAATTGGCGGGAGTAGCGCAGATACGCAGTATTTT
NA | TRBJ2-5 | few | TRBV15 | CATSSLGTQETQYF | TGTGCCACCAGCAGTTTGGGGACTCAAGAGACCCAGTACTTC
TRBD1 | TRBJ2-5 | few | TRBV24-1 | CATSDGQGPRETQYF | TGTGCCACCAGTGATGGACAGGGTCCTCGGGAGACCCAGTACTTC
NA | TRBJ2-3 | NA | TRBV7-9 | CASNHVGYTDTQYF | TGTGCCAGCAACCACGTAGGATACACAGATACGCAGTATTTT
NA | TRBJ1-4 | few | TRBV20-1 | CSALGDIDEKLFF | TGCAGTGCTTTGGGGGACATTGATGAAAAACTGTTTTTT
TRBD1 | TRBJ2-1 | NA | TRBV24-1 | CATSDTHLDRANNEQFF | TGTGCCACCAGTGATACCCATTTGGACAGGGCCAACAATGAGCAGTTCTTC
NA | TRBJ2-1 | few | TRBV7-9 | CASSGTGGSSYNEQFF | TGTGCCAGCAGCGGGACTGGTGGGAGCTCCTACAATGAGCAGTTCTTC
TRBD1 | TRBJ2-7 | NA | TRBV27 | CASTSSGDRGLYEQYF | TGTGCCAGCACCTCCTCGGGGGACAGGGGGCTCTACGAGCAGTACTTC
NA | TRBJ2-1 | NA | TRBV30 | CAWSRDSYNEQFF | TGTGCCTGGAGTCGGGATAGCTACAATGAGCAGTTCTTC
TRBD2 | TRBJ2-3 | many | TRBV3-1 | CASSQVAGGYLDTQYF | TGTGCCAGCAGCCAGGTGGCGGGAGGGTACCTTGATACGCAGTATTTT
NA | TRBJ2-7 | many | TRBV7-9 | CASSLGEYEQYF | TGTGCCAGCAGCTTAGGAGAATACGAGCAGTACTTC
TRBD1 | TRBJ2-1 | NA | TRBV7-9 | CASSPGGQAYNEQFF | TGTGCCAGCAGCCCAGGAGGACAGGCGTACAATGAGCAGTTCTTC
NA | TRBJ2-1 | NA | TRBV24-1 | CATGRKSSYNEQFF | TGTGCCACCGGTAGGAAGAGCTCCTACAATGAGCAGTTCTTC
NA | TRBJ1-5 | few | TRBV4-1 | CASSQARGDQPQHF | TGCGCCAGCAGCCAAGCGAGAGGAGATCAGCCCCAGCATTTT
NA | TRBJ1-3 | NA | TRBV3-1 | CASSQDWQGYGNTIYF | TGTGCCAGCAGCCAAGATTGGCAGGGATACGGAAACACCATATATTTT
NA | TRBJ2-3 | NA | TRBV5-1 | CASSTSWGGVPDTQYF | TGCGCCAGCAGTACCTCTTGGGGGGGCGTTCCAGATACGCAGTATTTT
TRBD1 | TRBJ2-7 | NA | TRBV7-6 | CASSSYQGQYPYEQYF | TGTGCCAGCAGCTCATACCAGGGACAGTACCCCTACGAGCAGTACTTC